This T cell receptor beta chain was captured by sequencing in a study of T cell responses to AZD1222 COVID-19 vaccine. Overall study: Second-dose timings of about 4 or about 12 weeks were pooled.

A remark on this clone: Antigen specificity is unknown.

Clones were sequenced by immunoSEQ multiplex PCR, and TCRdb holds only the in-frame ones, with some missing. This sample carries some 130,000 clones, 84% of them seen once, and the ten largest clones take over 4%. This CDR3 is 16 amino acids long. The V and J ends lost 4 bases and 2 bases respectively, with 18 bases between them. Germline CDR1 SGHNT, CDR2 YYREEE (reference sequence). Study-level points and caveats: The span of vaccine-associated CD4 TCRs extended across spike, with dominance at 160-218 and 743-854. A mostly white British donor set with more females was recruited, and clonal diversity was possibly underestimated.

The sequences come from peripheral blood, collected on day 0 of AZD1222 vaccination. The chain carries TRBV5-4 and TRBJ1-2, with D possibly being TRBD1 (6 bases). This TCR came from an adult in good health. In DNA form, the CDR3 reads TGTGCCAGCAGCCCGGGGGGCGACAGGCCAAACTATGGCTACACCTTC. It is translated as CASSPGGDRPNYGYTF.